A single sample gave rise to the 7 T cell receptor beta chains below, sequenced in a study of vaccination and CD4 T cells after COVID-19. Treatment of the sample: approximately nine-day PBMC culture with coronavirus spike peptide pools or control peptides (ViraFEST assay). The Oncomine TCR Beta short-read assay sequenced DNA from cultured CD4+ T cells. TCRdb itself ran the PCR reads through MiXCR, one entry per CDR3 protein. Of about 18,000 distinct CDR3 sequences listed, roughly 55% are singletons. Their target antigens are unknown. The sequencing here drew on CD4+ T cells from blood, cultured in vitro, taken after SARS-CoV-2 vaccination. Every receptor here comes from a human donor who had recovered from COVID-19.

The chain joins TRBV7-9 to TRBJ1-2; D call uncertain. Germline loops: CDR1 SEHNR, CDR2 FQNEAQ (reference sequence). V was cut by 3 bases and J by 2 bases, with 10 bases left in between. The CDR3 consists of 14 residues. The CDR3 nucleotides read TGTGCCAGCAGCTTTGGGGTCAGCAACTATGGCTACACCTTC. Translation gives CASSFGVSNYGYTF.

Only a few counts were recorded for this clonotype. J is TRBJ2-5 and V is TRBV7-2, with D maybe TRBD2 (6 bases). V lost 1 base and J 5 bases, leaving 8 bases between the germline ends. CDR3 length equals 13 residues. The germline CDR1 and CDR2 sequences are SGHTA and FQGNSA. CDR3 sequence reads: CASSLVGLETQYF. In nucleotides, the CDR3 is TGTGCCAGCAGCTTAGTGGGACTGGAGACCCAGTACTTC.

The chain couples TRBV18 to TRBJ1-2, with D perhaps TRBD1 (6 bases). Germline V gene data show CDR1 as KGHSH and CDR2 as LQKENI. The CDR3 covers 16 residues. Deletions cut 3 bases from V and 4 bases from J, with 18 bases between. CDR3 loop: CASSPLESGETYGYTF. CDR3 sequence (DNA): TGTGCCAGCTCACCTTTAGAGTCAGGGGAGACCTATGGCTACACCTTC.

The genes are TRBV12-3 or TRBV12-4 and TRBJ1-1; 8 bases fit TRBD1. Trimming at V came to 0 bases and at J to 4 bases, leaving 1 base not matched to a gene. There are 14 residues in the CDR3. Here the CDR3 reads CASSLAGTGTEAFF. In DNA, the CDR3 is TGTGCCAGCAGTTTAGCTGGGACAGGCACTGAAGCTTTCTTT.

This chain's CDR3 is CASSNRRDTSTDTQYF. For the CDR3, the DNA is TGTGCCAGCAGCAATCGGCGGGATACTAGCACAGATACGCAGTATTTT. The V gene is TRBV11-2, the J gene TRBJ2-3; TRBD2 might be the D (6 bases). The germline V and J ends were trimmed by 5 bases and 0 bases, with 15 bases remaining between them. This CDR3 is 16 amino acids long. Germline CDR1 and CDR2: SGHAT and FQNNGV.

The genes are TRBV7-2 and TRBJ2-7, with 8 bases that match TRBD2. The CDR3 totals 16 residues. Germline lookup yields CDR1 SGHTA and CDR2 FQGNSA. The J segment lost 3 bases and the V segment lost 5 bases, leaving 12 bases of the junction unmatched. As DNA, the CDR3 is TGTGCCAGCAGCCGCAATCCGCGGGGGGCCAACTACGAGCAGTACTTC. Translated, it gives CASSRNPRGANYEQYF. Using reference TRBV7-2 and TRBJ2-7 for the parts outside the CDR3, the full variable domain is GAGVSQSPSNKVTEKGKDVELRCDPISGHTALYWYRQSLGQGLEFLIYFQGNSAPDKSGLPSDRFSAERTGGSVSTLTIQRTQQEDSAVYLCASSRNPRGANYEQYFGPGTRLTVT.

The chain uses TRBV20-1 and TRBJ1-3; D call uncertain. Germline V gene lookup returns CDR1 DFQATT and CDR2 SNEGSKA (reference sequence). The V end was cut by 3 bases, the J end by 0 bases, with 6 bases between. The CDR3 is 13 amino acids. The CDR3, as DNA: TGCAGTGCTAGCTTGGGCTCTGGAAACACCATATATTTT. It codes for CSASLGSGNTIYF.